This note documents a single T cell receptor (beta chain) sequence. No antigen is known for it. The data stem from a study of T cells expressing NK-cell markers. As for the study in general: The authors derived TCR beta repertoires from sorted CD3+CD56+NKG2C+, CD3+CD56+NKG2C- and CD3+CD56-NKG2C+ T cells.

CDR3 length equals 15 residues. Germline V gene sequence: CDR1 SGHNT, CDR2 YENEEA. Study outcomes and limitations: HCMV specificity of the expanded NKG2C+ T cell clones was not established.

The cDNA for TCR beta came from 5'RACE template switching with UMIs. For each CDR3 protein, TCRdb gives one entry from its re-call of the 5' RACE reads, without DNA. The table lists about 460,000 distinct CDR3 sequences. What was sequenced was blood T cells: a sorted CD56 or NKG2C T cell subset, CD4+ or CD8+ T cells, or bulk PBMC T cells (not recorded which). The chain combines TRBV11-3 with TRBJ1-4; there is no DNA to check the TCRdb D call of TRBD1. This receptor was identified in a woman aged 45-59 years in good health. This CDR3 reads CASSQWDRDGEKLFF.